The 20 T cell receptor beta chains below all came from one sample that was sequenced in a study of cytomegalovirus exposure and HLA in healthy donors. The study ran its PCR with 60 Vbeta and 13 Jbeta primers. Produced via immunoSEQ multiplex PCR; TCRdb's table is partial and in-frame only. The table includes about 100,000 clones, about 76% detected once. Sequencing input: PBMCs. The receptors stem from a woman aged 70-85 years in good health and CMV-seropositive.

As DNA, the CDR3 is TGTGCCAGCAGCTTAGAAGCGGGCCTCTCCTACAATGAGCAGTTCTTC. Translation gives CASSLEAGLSYNEQFF. The chain links TRBV7-9 to TRBJ2-1, with D perhaps TRBD2 (6 bases). Germline-derived CDR1 and CDR2 are SEHNR and FQNEAQ (reference sequence). This CDR3 contains 16 residues. The V end was cut by 1 base, the J end by 0 bases, with 10 bases between.

The chain is built from TRBV5-1 and TRBJ2-5; a possible D gene is TRBD2 (6 bases). The J call could be wrong; TRBJ2-7 is a better fit for the DNA end. The germline gives CDR1 SGHRS, CDR2 YFSETQ. CDR3 length: 14 amino acids. The CDR3 loop is CASSPAGLPYEQYF. The CDR3 region has the DNA TGCGCCAGCAGCCCGGCGGGACTTCCCTACGAGCAGTACTTC.

The V call is TRBV4-3, the J call TRBJ1-1, with D perhaps TRBD1 (6 bases). Germline V lookup: CDR1 LGHNA, CDR2 YSLEER. Trimming pared 1 base from V and 5 bases from J, leaving 14 bases between. The CDR3 loop spans 15 amino acids. The CDR3 nucleotides are TGCGCCAGCAGCCAAGTTTATCTGGGGGCAACTGAAGCTTTCTTT. Its protein is CASSQVYLGATEAFF.

The chain employs TRBV19 and TRBJ2-2; a possible D gene is TRBD1 (6 bases). Trimming left V 3 bases short and J 3 bases short, with 14 bases between. The CDR3 length is 16 residues. Looked up from germline, CDR1 is LNHDA and CDR2 is SQIVND (reference sequence). The CDR3: CASSMQQGRYTGELFF. The DNA of the CDR3 is TGTGCCAGTAGTATGCAACAGGGAAGGTACACCGGGGAGCTGTTTTTT. Variable domain in full (rest from reference TRBV19 and TRBJ2-2): DGGITQSPKYLFRKEGQNVTLSCEQNLNHDAMYWYRQDPGQGLRLIYYSQIVNDFQKGDIAEGYSVSREKKESFPLTVTSAQKNPTAFYLCASSMQQGRYTGELFFGEGSRLTVL.

This chain joins TRBV4-2 and TRBJ2-3; D call uncertain. This CDR3 is built from 16 residues. From germline, CDR1 is LGHNA and CDR2 YNFKEQ. The V end lost 0 bases, the J end lost 0 bases, and 10 bases lay between the germline ends. As DNA, the CDR3 is TGTGCCAGCAGCCAAGACGGAGTTACTAGCACAGATACGCAGTATTTT. Translation: CASSQDGVTSTDTQYF.

This clone turned up a few times. CDR3 nucleotide sequence: TGCGCCAGCAGCCAAGATCGAGGAAGACCGAGGAATGAAAAACTGTTTTTT. Translated: CASSQDRGRPRNEKLFF. The chain uses TRBV4-1 and TRBJ1-4; D is unresolved. This CDR3 is built from 17 residues. The germline gives CDR1 MGHRA, CDR2 YSYEKL. Trimming pared 0 bases from V and 5 bases from J, leaving 16 bases between.

This clone was counted between two and nine times. The CDR3 spells CASSQETGNSGANVLTF. In nucleotides, the CDR3 is TGCGCCAGCAGCCAAGAGACAGGGAACTCTGGGGCCAACGTCCTGACTTTC. The chain has TRBV4-3 and TRBJ2-6; 7 bases are a match to TRBD1. This CDR3 has 17 amino acids. CDR1 and CDR2 (germline): LGHNA, YSLEER. Trimming at V came to 0 bases and at J to 0 bases, leaving 2 bases not matched to a gene.

J is TRBJ2-7 and V is TRBV7-2, with D hard to call. Trimming left V 4 bases short and J 6 bases short, with 10 bases between. Germline CDR1 reads SGHTA; CDR2 reads FQGNSA. The CDR3 is made up of 12 amino acids. The CDR3 DNA follows: TGTGCCAGCAGCTCTACTGCGGCCGAGCAGTACTTC. Amino acids: CASSSTAAEQYF.

This chain uses TRBV20-1 with TRBJ2-1; D is possibly TRBD2 (6 bases). The V end lost 6 bases, the J end lost 8 bases, and 11 bases lay between the germline ends. The CDR3 covers 11 residues. In germline, CDR1 is DFQATT, CDR2 SNEGSKA (reference sequence). The CDR3 protein is CSAPTRYEQFF. CDR3 in DNA: TGCAGTGCCCCGACTAGATATGAGCAGTTCTTC.

V and J are TRBV4-2 and TRBJ2-7; 7 bases fit TRBD1. Germline V gene sequence: CDR1 LGHNA, CDR2 YNFKEQ. The CDR3 consists of 15 residues. Trimming took 3 bases from V and 3 from J; bases not matched to a gene: 8. CDR3 DNA: TGTGCCAGCAGCCATTACAGGGGCGCGGGCTACGAGCAGTACTTC. Translating gives CASSHYRGAGYEQYF.

The chain is built from TRBV5-3 and TRBJ2-3; 7 nucleotides match TRBD1. TRBV5-3 is reported as an ORF; its role is uncertain. V lost 4 bases to trimming and J lost 3 bases; unmatched junction nucleotides: 8. CDR3 length: 15 amino acids. CDR3 nucleotide sequence: TGTGCCAGAAGCCACCAGGGGGTAGAGACAGATACGCAGTATTTT. Its translation is CARSHQGVETDTQYF.

The CDR3 here is CASSQSDRPYGYTF. In DNA form, the CDR3 reads TGCGCCAGCAGCCAATCCGACAGGCCCTATGGCTACACCTTC. The V call is TRBV4-1, the J call TRBJ1-2; possible D gene TRBD1, 6 bases. The CDR3 has 14 amino acids. Germline V gives CDR1 MGHRA, CDR2 YSYEKL. Trimming cost V 2 bases and J 4 bases, with 11 bases left between them.

The chain combines TRBV19 with TRBJ2-2; D perhaps matches TRBD2 (6 bases). The CDR3 totals 16 residues. Per the germline V gene, CDR1 is LNHDA and CDR2 is SQIVND (reference sequence). The V end lost 3 bases, the J end lost 4 bases, and 15 bases lay between the germline ends. CDR3 region: CASSILTGVTTGELFF. The CDR3 nucleotides read TGTGCCAGTAGTATCCTGACGGGGGTGACCACCGGGGAGCTGTTTTTT.

The count of this clone is one. The chain is built from TRBV6-1 and TRBJ1-4; the D gene is possibly TRBD1 (6 bases). Per the germline V gene, CDR1 is MNHNS and CDR2 is SASEGT. With 5 bases removed from V and 6 bases from J, the gap between germline ends came to 13 bases. The CDR3 runs to 14 residues. The CDR3 nucleotides are TGTGCCAGCAGTCAAGGACAGCCAGATGAAAAACTGTTTTTT. Protein sequence: CASSQGQPDEKLFF.

This clone has a single count. The CDR3 loop reads CASSQVKAGRGWNEQFF. The CDR3, as DNA: TGCGCCAGCAGCCAAGTGAAGGCGGGGAGGGGATGGAATGAGCAGTTCTTC. V gene TRBV4-3 combines with J gene TRBJ2-1; TRBD2 matches 7 bases. CDR1 is LGHNA and CDR2 is YSLEER in the germline V gene. The CDR3 length is 17 residues. V shed 1 base and J 7 bases; nucleotides not matched to a gene: 13.

This rearrangement joins TRBV30 to TRBJ2-7; TRBD1 aligns across 7 bases. The CDR3 has 14 amino acids. Germline values: CDR1 GTSNPN, CDR2 SVGIG (reference sequence). V lost 4 bases and J lost 0; bases outside the gene matches: 6. CDR3 in amino acids: CAWKQGLSSYEQYF. As DNA, the CDR3 is TGTGCCTGGAAACAGGGGCTGAGCTCCTACGAGCAGTACTTC.

The chain employs TRBV7-9 and TRBJ2-2; 7 nucleotides agree with TRBD1. The V gene's germline CDR1 is SEHNR and CDR2 FQNEAQ (reference sequence). V dropped 5 bases and J dropped 0; count of bases not matched to a gene: 3. The length of the CDR3 is 15 residues. In DNA form, the CDR3 reads TGTGCCAGCAGCCGGGACAGTGCGAACACCGGGGAGCTGTTTTTT. Encoded protein: CASSRDSANTGELFF.

Concerning this clone itself: Other nucleotide sequences in the sample specify the same CDR3. V gene TRBV28 combines with J gene TRBJ2-1; 11 bases line up with TRBD2. This CDR3 is 15 amino acids long. V was clipped by 9 bases and J by 0 bases; unmatched bases: 4. CDR1 and CDR2 from the germline V gene are MDHEN and SYDVKM. The CDR3 region is CASIAGGPSYNEQFF. CDR3 DNA sequence: TGTGCCAGTATAGCGGGAGGGCCCTCCTACAATGAGCAGTTCTTC.

V gene TRBV7-2 combines with J gene TRBJ2-7; 7 bases fit TRBD2. Germline V gives CDR1 SGHTA, CDR2 FQGNSA. Germline trimming cut 6 bases from V and 2 bases from J; bases unmatched to any gene: 7. This CDR3 is 14 amino acids long. Written as DNA, the CDR3 is TGTGCCAGCAGTTTTTCGGGGGGTCCCTACGAGCAGTACTTC. Translating it yields CASSFSGGPYEQYF.

The chain couples TRBV5-1 to TRBJ2-1; possibly TRBD1 for D (6 bases). This CDR3 region has 16 residues. Germline CDR1 and CDR2: SGHRS and YFSETQ. Trimming shortened V by 0 bases and J by 4 bases, and 14 bases separated the two germline ends. CDR3 in DNA: TGCGCCAGCAGCTTGGTTGGGGGCCCTTCGTACAATGAGCAGTTCTTC. Protein: CASSLVGGPSYNEQFF. The variable domain in full, with the rest retrieved from reference TRBV5-1 and TRBJ2-1, is KAGVTQTPRYLIKTRGQQVTLSCSPISGHRSVSWYQQTPGQGLQFLFEYFSETQRNKGNFPGRFSGRQFSNSRSEMNVSTLELGDSALYLCASSLVGGPSYNEQFFGPGTRLTVL.